This TCR beta chain stems from a study of cytomegalovirus exposure and HLA in healthy donors (dated by TCRdb to the late 2010s). About the full investigation: In an earlier analysis of roughly 590 of the donors, 276 Gb of sequence data and roughly 100 million unique TCR beta sequences from 150 million to 200 million T cells were reported. A later genetic analysis used genome-wide SNP genotypes for about three fifths of the 666 donors, treating that subset as a discovery cohort. The study aimed to test whether cataloging public T cell receptors could reveal signatures of past pathogen exposure. To predict cytomegalovirus infection status, the study combined high-throughput TCR immunosequencing, statistical association of individual TCRs with disease status, and machine learning. Roughly 5 DR-DQ haplotypes were treated as single units for association and clustering because of strong linkage in the cohort. A later analysis re-analyzed previously published TCR beta repertoires from 666 donors and added high-resolution HLA genotyping to study TCR occurrence patterns. In an earlier analysis of roughly 580 of the donors, high-throughput TCR beta sequencing was used to judge whether each TCR beta V gene segment behaved as functional or pseudogenic. HLA typing included class I and class II loci at four-digit resolution. In the later analysis, no new phenotypic data were used to find candidate immune exposures; instead, reliance was placed on TCR beta sequences and their occurrence across donors. The study profiled the T cell repertoires of under 850 subjects by immunosequencing and related them to cytomegalovirus serostatus. The number of donors typed differed by locus, with 629-630 for A, B, C, DRB1 and DQB1, around 500 for DQA1, some 570 for DPA1, and roughly 450 for DPB1. Besides the first cohort of approximately 670 subjects, a separate validation cohort made up of 120 different subjects was used. Among roughly 400 genotyped donors of the cohort, an average of roughly 240,000 unique TCR beta nucleotide sequences were sequenced per donor, roughly 20% of them non-productive. About 330 gigabases of sequencing data and 75 million to 85 million unique TCR sequences made up an early release that covered 640 HLA-typed donors. Every discovery cohort repertoire had been produced on one sequencing platform. Of the 300 to 500 genotyped donors, roughly 80% were placed in the genetic ancestry cluster associated with self-reported Caucasian donors. Alongside the repertoire data, information on donor age, sex, ethnicity and CMV serostatus was compiled. General conclusions and limits of the study: Correlated functional status among segregating V segments might be attributable to linkage disequilibrium, but an unknown experimental factor could not be ruled out. In a later analysis, the rate of TCR association differed among HLA loci, with DRB1 alleles having the most associated TCRs and HLA-C alleles having the fewest. A total of 150 or so TCR beta chains were listed by the study as associated with cytomegalovirus. A later analysis associated about 16,000 TCR beta sequences with specific HLA alleles at a false discovery rate of 0.05. A later analysis found that most CMV-associated TCR beta chains appeared HLA-restricted, with HLA associations seemingly driven largely by CMV exposure. Compared with the roughly 700-donor mean, donors in an Asian-associated ancestry cluster had fewer N-insertions in productive TCRs, according to a later genetic analysis. Assigning TCR associations to individual alleles was difficult when HLA alleles, especially DR and DQ, strongly co-occurred. The cohort was sequenced for TCR beta chains only, and without alpha or paired-chain data the features that could be detected were limited. Immune exposure information for the cohort was limited to CMV serostatus. The authors suggested that the approach could potentially be generalized to other disease states and immunological phenotypes. Several of the top co-occurrence clusters appeared to be linked to parvovirus B19, influenza, CMV and Epstein-Barr virus, according to a later analysis. Because counts were too low, around 17 rarely observed V segments, including chromosome 9 orphons, were left out of the earlier analysis of a few hundred of the donors. Because HLA typing was unavailable for some donors at each locus, only the typed subset was used in association tests. In vitro tests confirmed that a few of the cytomegalovirus-associated TCR beta chains recognize cytomegalovirus antigens. Because the 87-base-pair reads could not distinguish some IMGT-functional V segments, including TRBV6-2 and TRBV6-3, those segments were excluded. A later analysis found that HLA-associated TCR beta chains were more clonally expanded and had lower generation probabilities than equally common non-associated chains. The sequencing pipeline was judged likely to have produced a cluster of highly shared sequence variants as a technical artifact. Roughly uniform sequencing depth across donors was assumed in presence/absence analyses, although this assumption may not hold. Broadly in line with IMGT annotations, most TCR beta V segments showed up in productive rearrangements about 90% or about 30% of the time in an earlier analysis of several hundred of the donors. Most TCR sequences were observed very rarely across donors, whereas some public TCRs were present in many individuals. An association between a missense DCLRE1C variant and V-gene and J-gene trimming of TCR beta chains was found in a later genetic analysis and replicated in an independent cohort. The classifier was reported to diagnose cytomegalovirus status with high specificity and sensitivity in both the original cohort and the validation cohort. A further reported finding was that TCR beta sequences accurately predicted the HLA-A and HLA-B alleles for most subjects in the first cohort.

Turning to this clone: Its antigen target is currently unknown. Base qualities are not at hand, and no much larger clone is one base apart. Other DNA sequences within the sample encode an identical CDR3.

V is pruned by 2 bases and J by 8 bases, leaving 12 bases of the junction without a gene match. The CDR3 covers 17 residues, taking in both the cysteine and the phenylalanine. Only CDR3 DNA is held: 51 bases, read in frame from base 1. CDR1 is given as SGHVS and CDR2 as FNYEAQ, both from the germline V gene. Library preparation used the immunoSEQ multiplex PCR assay. For the multiplex PCR, a mixture combining 60 forward primers for TCR Vbeta segments and 13 reverse primers for TCR Jbeta segments was used. The CDR3 region of rearranged TCR beta genes was amplified from genomic DNA with a multiplex PCR assay. Amplified TCR beta libraries were sequenced as 87-base-pair reads on the Illumina HiSeq System. The paper's data handling went like this. A later analysis counted tens of millions of unique TCR beta chains across the 550 to 800 repertoires, and approximately 11 million of these chains were shared by at least two donors. Raw reads were error-corrected and collapsed into unique sequences with a nearest-neighbor algorithm that merged closely related sequences to remove PCR and sequencing errors. V, D and J gene segments were assigned by aligning CDR3 sequences to IMGT reference sequences. For a sequence to be retained, a match of at least six nucleotides to both a V gene segment and a J gene segment was required. A rearrangement counted as productive if the CDR3 had no stop codons and remained in frame with V and J, and every other rearrangement counted as non-productive. CDR3 was defined according to IMGT convention as the region running from the second conserved V-encoded cysteine to the conserved J-encoded phenylalanine. The earlier analysis of about 570 of the donors excluded any sequence lacking an unambiguous match to a single V gene segment. In an earlier analysis of roughly 600 of the donors, a V segment was called functional when productive rearrangements were above 56.7%, and segregating when the standard deviation between donors exceeded 5%. A statistical classification framework was developed to diagnose cytomegalovirus status using the catalog of TCR beta chain sequences. V and J gene assignment, in a later analysis, came from comparing TCR nucleotide sequences with IMGT/GENE-DB human TR gene sequences. A later analysis assigned CDR3 sequences and most-parsimonious VDJ recombination scenarios with the TCRdist pipeline. A later analysis defined each TCR beta chain by its CDR3 amino acid sequence plus V-gene family, and excluded reads lacking a unique V-gene family. As a way to deal with suspected cross-contamination and a sequencing artifact, a later analysis dropped roughly 620 nucleotide sequences that were highly shared and had low generation probability. For each public chain, a later analysis derived a clonal expansion index from normalized ranks of inferred template counts within each repertoire. Generation probabilities in a later analysis came from a VDJ recombination model fitted to out-of-frame rearrangements, and those results were checked against IGoR. A later analysis scored TCR-TCR, TCR-HLA and TCR-CMV co-occurrence with hypergeometric tests, applying a repertoire-size bias correction to TCR pairs. A later analysis estimated false discovery rates by permuting HLA or CMV assignments 20 times. In a later analysis, co-occurring TCRs were grouped with DBSCAN, and TCRdist sequence similarity was added when clustering was performed within HLA-allele-positive subsets. Repertoires with fewer than 30,000 or more than 120,000 public chains, plus five repertoires with anomalous nucleotide sharing, were excluded from co-occurrence clustering. In TCRdb, the immuneACCESS table is reduced to in-frame sequences with V and J assigned. These tables do not hold every clone; where another copy was compared, an unresolved V gene accounts for under half, and the others remain unexplained. That table supplies the V and J calls and clone size; D and trimming were determined from the DNA. The sample profile shows under 200,000 clones; about three quarters of them were found once. Together, the top ten hold more than 1.1% of the sample.

The cohort consisted of more than 650 healthy bone marrow donors. At the time of sampling, every cohort member was nominally healthy, though immune exposures that went unrecorded were likely present. The donor tested CMV seronegative and was one of the 352 seronegative cohort members. A peripheral blood sample was collected from each donor, and TCR beta sequencing was performed on peripheral blood mononuclear cells. Genomic DNA extraction from the blood cell samples was performed with the Qiagen DNeasy Blood Extraction Kit. The sequenced sample was PBMCs. The clonotype originates from a woman aged 30 to 39 in good health and CMV-seronegative. The chain uses TRBV7-6 and TRBJ2-1, and 10 bases in between align with TRBD1. This receptor carries the CDR3 CASSLSGDRGGRDEQFF. Here is the DNA: TGTGCCAGCAGCTTATCGGGGGACAGGGGAGGGCGCGATGAGCAGTTCTTC. Here the CDR3 is joined to the reference TRBV7-6 and TRBJ2-1 genes, and the full variable domain is: GAGVSQSPRYKVTKRGQDVALRCDPISGHVSLYWYRQALGQGPEFLTYFNYEAQQDKSGLPNDRFSAERPEGSISTLTIQRTEQRDSAMYRCASSLSGDRGGRDEQFFGPGTRLTVL.